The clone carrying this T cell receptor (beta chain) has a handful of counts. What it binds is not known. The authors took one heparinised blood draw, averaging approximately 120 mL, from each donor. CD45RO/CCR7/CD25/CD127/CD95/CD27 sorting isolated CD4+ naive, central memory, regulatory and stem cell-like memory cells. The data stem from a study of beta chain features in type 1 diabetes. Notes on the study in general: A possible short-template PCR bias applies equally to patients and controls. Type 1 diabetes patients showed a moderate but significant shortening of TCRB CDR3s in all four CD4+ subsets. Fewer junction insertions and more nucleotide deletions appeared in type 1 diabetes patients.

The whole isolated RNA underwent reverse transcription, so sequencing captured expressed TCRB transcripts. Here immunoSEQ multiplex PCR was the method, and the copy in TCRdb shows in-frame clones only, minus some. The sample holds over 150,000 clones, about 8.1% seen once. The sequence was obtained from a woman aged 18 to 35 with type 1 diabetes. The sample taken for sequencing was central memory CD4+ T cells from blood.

CDR3 coding DNA: TGTGCCAGCAAGGAAACTAACGATGCTGGCTACACCTTC. This codes for CASKETNDAGYTF. The chain recombines TRBV6-1 with TRBJ1-2; D not certain. Trimming pared 7 bases from V and 7 bases from J, leaving 16 bases between. The CDR3 consists of 13 residues. Germline CDR1 reads MNHNS; CDR2 reads SASEGT.